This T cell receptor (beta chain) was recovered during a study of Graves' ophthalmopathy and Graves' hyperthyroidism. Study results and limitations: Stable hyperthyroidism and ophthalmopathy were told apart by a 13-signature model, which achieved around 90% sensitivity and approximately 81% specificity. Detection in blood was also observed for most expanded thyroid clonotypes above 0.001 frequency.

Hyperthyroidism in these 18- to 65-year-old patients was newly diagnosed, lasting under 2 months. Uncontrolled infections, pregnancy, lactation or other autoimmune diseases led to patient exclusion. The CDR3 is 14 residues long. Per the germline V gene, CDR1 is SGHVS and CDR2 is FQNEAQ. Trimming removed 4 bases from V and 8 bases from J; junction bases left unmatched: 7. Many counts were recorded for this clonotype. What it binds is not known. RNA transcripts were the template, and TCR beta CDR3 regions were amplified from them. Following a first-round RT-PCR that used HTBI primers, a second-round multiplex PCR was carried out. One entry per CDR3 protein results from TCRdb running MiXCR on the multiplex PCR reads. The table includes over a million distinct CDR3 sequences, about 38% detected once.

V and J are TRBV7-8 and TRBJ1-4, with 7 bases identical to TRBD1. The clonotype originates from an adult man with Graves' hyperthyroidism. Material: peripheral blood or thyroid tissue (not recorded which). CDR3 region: CASSSGQRTEKLFF. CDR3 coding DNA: TGTGCCAGCAGCTCGGGACAGCGGACCGAAAAACTGTTTTTT.